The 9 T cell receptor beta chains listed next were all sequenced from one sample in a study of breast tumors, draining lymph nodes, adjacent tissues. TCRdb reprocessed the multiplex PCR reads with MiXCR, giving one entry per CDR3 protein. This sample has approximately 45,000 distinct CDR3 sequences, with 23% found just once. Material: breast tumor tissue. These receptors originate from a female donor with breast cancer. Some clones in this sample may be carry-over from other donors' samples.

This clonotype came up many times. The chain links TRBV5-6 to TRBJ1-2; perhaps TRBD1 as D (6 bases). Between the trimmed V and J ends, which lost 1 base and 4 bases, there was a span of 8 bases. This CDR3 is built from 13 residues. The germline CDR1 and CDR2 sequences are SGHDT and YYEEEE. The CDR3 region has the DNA TGTGCCAGCAGCTTGATCAGGGGCTATGGCTACACCTTC. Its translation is CASSLIRGYGYTF.

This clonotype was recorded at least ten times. CDR3 sequence: CACSGTGTYEQYF. CDR3 in DNA: TGTGCCTGCTCCGGGACAGGGACCTACGAGCAGTACTTC. The chain uses TRBV30 and TRBJ2-7; 9 bases agree with TRBD1. Per germline, CDR1 GTSNPN and CDR2 SVGIG (reference sequence). CDR3 length: 13 residues. J gave up 2 bases and V 6 bases, and 5 bases lay outside the gene matches. Looking up the rest from reference TRBV30 and TRBJ2-7 gives the full variable domain: SQTIHQWPATLVQPVGSPLSLECTVEGTSNPNLYWYRQAAGRGLQLLFYSVGIGQISSEVPQNLSASRPQDRQFILSSKKLLLSDSGFYLCACSGTGTYEQYFGPGTRLTVT.

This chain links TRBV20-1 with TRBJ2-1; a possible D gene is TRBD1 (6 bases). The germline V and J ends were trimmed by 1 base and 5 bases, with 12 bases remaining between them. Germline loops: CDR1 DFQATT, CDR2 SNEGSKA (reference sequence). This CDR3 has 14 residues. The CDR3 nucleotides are TGCAGTGCTAGAGTCCCGGGACATAACAATGAGCAGTTCTTC. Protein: CSARVPGHNNEQFF.

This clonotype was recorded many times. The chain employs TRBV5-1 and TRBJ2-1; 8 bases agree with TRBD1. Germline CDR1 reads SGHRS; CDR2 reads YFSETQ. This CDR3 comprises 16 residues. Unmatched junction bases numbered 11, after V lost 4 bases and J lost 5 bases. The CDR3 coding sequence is TGCGCCAGCAGCCCAAGGACAGGGACGGCCCACAATGAGCAGTTCTTC. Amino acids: CASSPRTGTAHNEQFF.

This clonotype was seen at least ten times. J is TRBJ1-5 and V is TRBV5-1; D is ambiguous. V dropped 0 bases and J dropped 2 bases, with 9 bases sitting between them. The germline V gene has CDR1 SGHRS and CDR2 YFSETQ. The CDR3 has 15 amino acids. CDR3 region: CASSLDLTGNQPQHF. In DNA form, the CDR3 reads TGCGCCAGCAGCTTGGACTTAACTGGCAATCAGCCCCAGCATTTT. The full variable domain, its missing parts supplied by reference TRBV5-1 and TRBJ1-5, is KAGVTQTPRYLIKTRGQQVTLSCSPISGHRSVSWYQQTPGQGLQFLFEYFSETQRNKGNFPGRFSGRQFSNSRSEMNVSTLELGDSALYLCASSLDLTGNQPQHFGDGTRLSIL.

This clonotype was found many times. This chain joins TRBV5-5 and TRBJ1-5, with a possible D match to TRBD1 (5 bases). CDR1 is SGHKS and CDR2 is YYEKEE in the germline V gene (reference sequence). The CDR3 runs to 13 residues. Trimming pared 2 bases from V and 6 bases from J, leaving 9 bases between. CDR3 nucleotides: TGTGCCAGCAGCTTTGGGGGGAGTCAGCCCCAGCATTTT. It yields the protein CASSFGGSQPQHF.

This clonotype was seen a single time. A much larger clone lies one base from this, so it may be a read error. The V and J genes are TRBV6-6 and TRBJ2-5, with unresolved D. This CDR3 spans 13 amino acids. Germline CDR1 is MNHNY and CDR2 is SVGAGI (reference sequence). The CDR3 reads CATSRQNQETQHF. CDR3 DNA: TGTGCCACCAGCAGGCAGAACCAAGAGACCCAGCACTTC.

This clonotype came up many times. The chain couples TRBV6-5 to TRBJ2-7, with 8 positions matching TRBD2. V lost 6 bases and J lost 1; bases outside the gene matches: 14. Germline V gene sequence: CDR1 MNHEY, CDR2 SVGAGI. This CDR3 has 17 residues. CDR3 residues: CASSRSGLAGLSYEQYF. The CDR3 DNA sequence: TGTGCCAGCAGCCGCTCCGGATTAGCGGGGTTATCCTACGAGCAGTACTTC.

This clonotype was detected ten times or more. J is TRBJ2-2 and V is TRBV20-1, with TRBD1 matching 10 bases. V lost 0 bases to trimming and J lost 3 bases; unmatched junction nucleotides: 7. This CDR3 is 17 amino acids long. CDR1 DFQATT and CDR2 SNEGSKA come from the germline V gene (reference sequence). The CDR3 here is CSARDLGQGTDTGELFF. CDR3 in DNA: TGCAGTGCTAGAGATCTGGGACAGGGGACGGACACCGGGGAGCTGTTTTTT.